This record looks at one T cell receptor beta chain sequence and its context. What it recognizes is unknown. 60 Vbeta and 13 Jbeta primers were used in PCR. Repertoires were generated with immunoSEQ multiplex PCR, while TCRdb's copy carries only in-frame clones and drops some. The top ten hold 0.65% to 0.75% of the sample, which has around 190,000 clones, around 80% seen once. The data derive from a study of cytomegalovirus exposure and HLA in healthy donors. Study-level points and caveats: Clonal expansion, a later analysis showed, was greater in HLA-associated TCR beta chains than in equally common others.

The V end lost 9 bases, the J end lost 4 bases, and 10 bases lay between the germline ends. Germline lookup yields CDR1 MDHEN and CDR2 SYDVKM. The CDR3 runs 13 residues. This receptor was taken from a woman aged 40 to 50 in good health and CMV-seronegative. Specimen: PBMCs. The chain recombines TRBV28 with TRBJ2-6, with D maybe TRBD2 (6 bases). DNA of the CDR3: TGTGCCAGTCGGGGGAGCGGGGCCAACGTCCTGACTTTC. Protein product: CASRGSGANVLTF.